The rows below give T cell receptor beta chains drawn from one sample of a study of neurological immune-mediated disorders. MiXCR, run by TCRdb on the 5' RACE reads, gives a single entry per CDR3 protein. The table has 64,000 or so distinct CDR3 sequences, roughly 10% seen once; the top ten hold 9.5% to 10%. Sequencing was carried out using PBMCs. The receptors were gathered from a man in his thirties or forties in good health. CDR3s include the opening cysteine and the closing phenylalanine or tryptophan. The D gene is left open where the match is weak. Rows give clone size only sometimes, using once, few, many, or a class for an expanded clone.

J: TRBJ1-2; V: TRBV27; size: many; D: TRBD1; DNA: TGTGCCAGCAGAACGGGACAGGGCATGTATGGCTACACCTTC; CDR3: CASRTGQGMYGYTF
J: TRBJ2-7; V: TRBV20-1; size: many; D: TRBD1; DNA: TGCAGTGCTAGGGGGCCGGGACAGGTAAAAAGCGAGCAGTACTTC; CDR3: CSARGPGQVKSEQYF
J: TRBJ2-1; V: TRBV29-1; size: few; D: NA; DNA: TGCAGCGTTGAACTCAGGCTGGGTGAGCAGTTCTTC; CDR3: CSVELRLGEQFF
J: TRBJ2-5; V: TRBV20-1; size: many; D: NA; DNA: TGCAGTGCTAGAAGGTGGGAGGAGGAGATTGAGACCCAGTACTTC; CDR3: CSARRWEEEIETQYF
J: TRBJ2-5; V: TRBV10-3; size: many; D: NA; DNA: TGTGCCATCAGGGATGTGGAGACCCAGTACTTC; CDR3: CAIRDVETQYF
J: TRBJ1-6; V: TRBV27; size: many; D: TRBD1; DNA: TGTGCCAGCACCGCACCGGGACAGGGGGATTCACCCCTCCACTTT; CDR3: CASTAPGQGDSPLHF
J: TRBJ2-1; V: TRBV11-2; size: many; D: NA; DNA: TGTGCCAGCAGCGTCCCCAGGATTTCGGATGAGCAGTTCTTC; CDR3: CASSVPRISDEQFF
J: TRBJ2-5; V: TRBV20-1; size: many; D: NA; DNA: TGCAGTGCTCGTGACTTTAAAGAGACCCAGTACTTC; CDR3: CSARDFKETQYF
J: TRBJ2-5; V: TRBV5-1; size: many; D: TRBD1; DNA: TGCGCCAGCAGTTCGGACAGGGGGCAAGAGACCCAGTACTTC; CDR3: CASSSDRGQETQYF
J: TRBJ2-4; V: TRBV15; size: many; D: NA; DNA: TGTGCCCTTGAGGGGAGCCAAAACATTCAGTACTTC; CDR3: CALEGSQNIQYF
J: TRBJ2-3; V: TRBV10-3; size: NA; D: NA; DNA: TGTGCCATCAGTGACCCGTTGAAAACGCAGTATTTT; CDR3: CAISDPLKTQYF
J: TRBJ2-1; V: TRBV10-3; size: many; D: TRBD2; DNA: TGTGCCATCAGTGAGGGACTAGCGGGAGACTCCTACAATGAGCAGTTCTTC; CDR3: CAISEGLAGDSYNEQFF
J: TRBJ2-1; V: TRBV7-9; size: many; D: NA; DNA: TGTGCCAGCAGCCCACCAACCTACAATGAGCAGTTCTTC; CDR3: CASSPPTYNEQFF
J: TRBJ2-5; V: TRBV6-5; size: many; D: NA; DNA: TGTGCCAGCAGCACCTTGGGGAGGTACCAAGAGACCCAGTACTTC; CDR3: CASSTLGRYQETQYF
J: TRBJ1-3; V: TRBV18; size: NA; D: TRBD1; DNA: TGTGCCAGCTCACCTCCGGGACAGGGGCGCGACACCATATATTTT; CDR3: CASSPPGQGRDTIYF
J: TRBJ2-5; V: TRBV12-2; size: NA; D: NA; DNA: TGTGCAAGTCGCTTACGCCCTGGGACTAGCGGGAGAAACCAAGAGACCCAGTACTTC; CDR3: CASRLRPGTSGRNQETQYF
J: TRBJ2-1; V: TRBV14; size: many; D: NA; DNA: TGTGCCAGCAGCCAACAGGGCGGCTCCTACAATGAGCAGTTCTTC; CDR3: CASSQQGGSYNEQFF
J: TRBJ2-3; V: TRBV5-1; size: many; D: NA; DNA: TGCGCCAGCAGCGAGAGTGGGATGAGCACAGATACGCAGTATTTT; CDR3: CASSESGMSTDTQYF
J: TRBJ1-1; V: TRBV20-1; size: many; D: NA; DNA: TGCAGTGCCCTGGGCTGGACGAACACTGAAGCTTTCTTT; CDR3: CSALGWTNTEAFF
J: TRBJ2-5; V: TRBV15; size: many; D: NA; DNA: TGTGCCACCAGCAGCGATATTTCGGAGACCCAGTACTTC; CDR3: CATSSDISETQYF
J: TRBJ1-2; V: TRBV5-1; size: many; D: TRBD1; DNA: TGCGCCAGCAGCCGAGGACAGGGCACAACTGGCTATGGCTACACCTTC; CDR3: CASSRGQGTTGYGYTF
J: TRBJ2-7; V: TRBV7-8; size: many; D: NA; DNA: TGTGCCAGCAGCTTAGTTCACTACGAGCAGTACTTC; CDR3: CASSLVHYEQYF